This is a list of T cell receptor beta chains from one sample in a study of OX40 agonist ivuxolimab in advanced cancers. Sequencing was performed with immunoSEQ multiplex PCR; in TCRdb, only in-frame clones are kept and a portion is missing. Of roughly 56,000 clones listed, roughly 88% are singletons. Sample: CD4+ or CD8+ T cells sorted from blood, taken in a trial of the OX40 agonist ivuxolimab. These receptors were obtained from an adult with an advanced solid tumor such as melanoma, head and neck, liver or kidney cancer. Each CDR3 is given with its conserved first and last residue. D genes are given only for firm matches. Clone size is not always given. Where it is, it says once, few, many or a class for expanded clones.

D | size | J | V | CDR3 | DNA
. | . | TRBJ2-1 | TRBV30 | CAWSGGYNEQFF | TGTGCCTGGAGTGGAGGGTACAATGAGCAGTTCTTC
. | . | TRBJ2-7 | TRBV6-5 | CASSEQGGSYEQYF | TGTGCCAGCAGTGAACAGGGTGGTTCCTACGAGCAGTACTTC
TRBD1 | . | TRBJ1-2 | TRBV7-2 | CASSFGQGGYGYTF | TGTGCCAGCAGCTTCGGACAGGGAGGCTATGGCTACACCTTC
. | . | TRBJ1-6 | TRBV30 | CAWSVRDGSYNSPLHF | TGTGCCTGGAGTGTAAGGGATGGCTCCTATAATTCACCCCTCCACTTT
. | . | TRBJ2-7 | TRBV18 | CASSPRGVLYEQYF | TGTGCCAGCTCACCTAGGGGAGTACTTTACGAGCAGTACTTC
. | . | TRBJ2-1 | TRBV11-3 | CASSLGRGQGAEQFF | TGTGCCAGCAGCTTAGGGAGGGGGCAGGGCGCTGAGCAGTTCTTC
. | . | TRBJ2-2 | TRBV7-6 | CASTLSGADTGELFF | TGTGCCAGCACCCTCTCGGGGGCCGACACCGGGGAGCTGTTTTTT
TRBD1 | . | TRBJ2-5 | TRBV19 | CASSDRVETQYF | TGTGCCAGTAGCGACAGGGTTGAGACCCAGTACTTC
. | . | TRBJ1-1 | TRBV2 | CASQHYEAFF | TGTGCCAGCCAGCACTATGAAGCTTTCTTT
TRBD1 | . | TRBJ2-2 | TRBV28 | CASSLVTGGETGELFF | TGTGCCAGCAGTTTAGTCACAGGGGGCGAGACCGGGGAGCTGTTTTTT
. | . | TRBJ1-4 | TRBV4-2 | CASSQEASADGKLFF | TGTGCCAGCAGCCAAGAAGCGTCCGCTGACGGAAAACTGTTTTTT
. | . | TRBJ1-2 | TRBV18 | CASSGRVDYGYTF | TGTGCCAGCTCCGGACGTGTTGACTATGGCTACACCTTC
. | . | TRBJ1-6 | TRBV4-3 | CASSQDRGGATSPLHF | TGCGCCAGCAGCCAAGATAGAGGAGGTGCAACTTCACCCCTCCACTTT
. | . | TRBJ1-3 | TRBV7-9 | CASSDQAGNTIYF | TGTGCCAGCAGCGACCAAGCGGGAAACACCATATATTTT
. | . | TRBJ2-3 | TRBV29-1 | CSHLGATGSSTDTQYF | TGCAGCCACCTTGGGGCTACGGGATCAAGCACAGATACGCAGTATTTT
TRBD1 | once | TRBJ1-4 | TRBV28 | CASGRTGGGATNEKLFF | TGTGCCAGCGGGCGGACAGGGGGGGGTGCAACTAATGAAAAACTGTTTTTT
. | once | TRBJ1-2 | TRBV18 | CASSADRTSNYGYTF | TGTGCCAGCTCCGCCGACAGGACCTCTAACTATGGCTACACCTTC
. | . | TRBJ2-3 | TRBV2 | CASGPITDTQYF | TGTGCCAGCGGGCCTATCACAGATACGCAGTATTTT
. | . | TRBJ1-1 | TRBV11-2 | CASSSAGTVNTEAFF | TGTGCCAGCAGCTCCGCCGGGACGGTGAACACTGAAGCTTTCTTT
TRBD1 | . | TRBJ2-7 | TRBV6-5 | CASSRDRGYEQYF | TGTGCCAGCAGTAGGGACAGGGGGTACGAGCAGTACTTC
. | . | TRBJ1-2 | TRBV28 | CASSLLGYGYTF | TGTGCCAGCAGTTTATTGGGCTATGGCTACACCTTC
. | . | TRBJ1-1 | TRBV7-9 | CASSTTVIEAFF | TGTGCCAGCAGCACGACAGTAATTGAAGCTTTCTTT
. | . | TRBJ2-3 | TRBV6-1 | CASSVGLGSSTDTQYF | TGTGCCAGCAGTGTAGGACTCGGTAGTAGCACAGATACGCAGTATTTT
. | . | TRBJ2-3 | TRBV5-5 | CASSLGILDTQYF | TGTGCCAGCAGCTTGGGAATCTTAGATACGCAGTATTTT
TRBD2 | few | TRBJ2-2 | TRBV5-8 | CASSLFTSGGTGELFF | TGTGCCAGCAGCCTATTTACTAGCGGGGGCACCGGGGAGCTGTTTTTT
. | . | TRBJ2-3 | TRBV10-3 | CAISEKVPGRMVTSTDTQYF | TGTGCCATCAGTGAGAAAGTCCCTGGACGCATGGTAACTAGCACAGATACGCAGTATTTT
. | . | TRBJ1-1 | TRBV6-5 | CASSYQGNTEAFF | TGTGCCAGCAGTTACCAGGGGAACACTGAAGCTTTCTTT
TRBD1 | . | TRBJ2-1 | TRBV11-1 | CASSLGGTGVNEQFF | TGTGCCAGCAGCTTAGGAGGGACAGGGGTCAATGAGCAGTTCTTC
TRBD1 | . | TRBJ2-2 | TRBV6-5 | CASSQTGGTGELFF | TGTGCCAGCAGTCAAACAGGGGGCACCGGGGAGCTGTTTTTT
. | few | TRBJ2-5 | TRBV7-2 | CASSLFPEETQYF | TGTGCCAGCAGCTTATTTCCAGAAGAGACCCAGTACTTC
. | . | TRBJ2-1 | TRBV7-3 | CASSLEGLSGEQFF | TGTGCCAGCAGCTTGGAGGGACTTAGCGGTGAGCAGTTCTTC
TRBD1 | . | TRBJ2-1 | TRBV6-6 | CASSYEGQGAGEQFF | TGTGCCAGCAGTTACGAGGGGCAGGGGGCGGGTGAGCAGTTCTTC
. | . | TRBJ1-6 | TRBV30 | CAWSVLTSFNSPLHF | TGTGCCTGGAGTGTACTCACCTCCTTTAATTCACCCCTCCACTTT
. | . | TRBJ1-2 | TRBV5-5 | CASSLDRHYGYTF | TGTGCCAGCAGCTTGGACAGACACTATGGCTACACCTTC
TRBD1 | . | TRBJ1-5 | TRBV28 | CASDSRPPGQGFGGNQPQHF | TGTGCCAGCGATTCGCGGCCCCCGGGACAGGGGTTCGGTGGCAATCAGCCCCAGCATTTT
. | . | TRBJ1-1 | TRBV9 | CASSEFGQLNTEAFF | TGTGCCAGCAGCGAGTTTGGACAGCTTAACACTGAAGCTTTCTTT
TRBD1 | . | TRBJ2-5 | TRBV10-3 | CAIRTGFQETQYF | TGTGCCATCCGGACAGGGTTCCAAGAGACCCAGTACTTC
TRBD1 | . | TRBJ2-5 | TRBV4-2 | CASSQGGQGEETQYF | TGTGCCAGCAGCCAAGGGGGACAGGGCGAAGAGACCCAGTACTTC
. | once | TRBJ1-2 | TRBV19 | CASSTQTGYDNYGYTF | TGTGCCAGTAGTACCCAAACAGGGTACGATAACTATGGCTACACCTTC
. | . | TRBJ2-7 | TRBV10-1 | CASSSQVLSYEQYF | TGCGCCAGCAGCTCACAGGTTCTCTCCTACGAGCAGTACTTC
. | once | TRBJ1-1 | TRBV6-5 | CASSYLGEGTEAFF | TGTGCCAGCAGTTACTTGGGGGAGGGCACTGAAGCTTTCTTT
. | . | TRBJ2-1 | TRBV20-1 | CSLGGYNEQFF | TGCAGTCTAGGGGGCTACAATGAGCAGTTCTTC
. | once | TRBJ2-5 | TRBV19 | CATHGGLDQETQYF | TGTGCCACTCACGGGGGGCTAGACCAAGAGACCCAGTACTTC
. | . | TRBJ1-2 | TRBV11-2 | CASSLDPVQGLRGAYGYTF | TGTGCCAGCAGCTTAGATCCGGTCCAGGGGTTGCGCGGGGCATATGGCTACACCTTC
TRBD1 | . | TRBJ1-1 | TRBV28 | CASSRYGTVNTEAFF | TGTGCCAGCAGTAGATACGGGACAGTGAACACTGAAGCTTTCTTT
. | . | TRBJ1-6 | TRBV7-3 | CASSLKGANSPLHF | TGTGCCAGCAGCTTAAAGGGCGCAAATTCACCCCTCCACTTT
. | once | TRBJ1-6 | TRBV5-6 | CASSLGIAALGSPLHF | TGTGCCAGCAGCTTGGGTATAGCGGCCCTAGGGTCACCCCTCCACTTT
. | . | TRBJ1-1 | TRBV6-6 | CASKGPNTEAFF | TGTGCCAGCAAGGGCCCGAACACTGAAGCTTTCTTT
TRBD2 | . | TRBJ2-1 | TRBV7-2 | CASSSPPGSGGLNEQFF | TGTGCCAGCAGCTCGCCCCCAGGGAGCGGGGGTCTCAATGAGCAGTTCTTC
. | . | TRBJ1-5 | TRBV7-8 | CASSLASAGVSNQPQHF | TGTGCCAGCAGCTTAGCATCGGCAGGGGTAAGCAATCAGCCCCAGCATTTT